A selection of T cell receptor beta chains follows, all from one sample in a study of identical twins. Each CDR3 protein gets one entry after TCRdb re-called the 5' RACE reads with MiXCR. The repertoire has 400,000 to 600,000 distinct CDR3 sequences, under 25% of them found once; the top ten carry 0.45% to 0.5%. The same data also went into a second study, on yellow fever vaccine responses in identical twins.

Material for sequencing was CD4+ T cells sorted from blood. The receptors derive from a woman between 18 and 30 years old in good health. Each CDR3 is given with its conserved first and last residue. A D gene is named only where the DNA matches it firmly. The size entry is marked missing in some rows and otherwise reads once, few, many or a size class.

TGCGCCAGCAGCAGCCAGGGAAGTGGGAATTCACCCCTCCACTTT CASSSQGSGNSPLHF TRBV5-1 - TRBJ1-6 -
TGTGCCAGCAGTTCCCGACAGGACTCCTACAATGAGCAGTTCTTC CASSSRQDSYNEQFF TRBV6-5 - TRBJ2-1 -
TGTGCCAGCAGCCCAAGCGGGAGTGGGGATACGCAGTATTTT CASSPSGSGDTQYF TRBV6-1 - TRBJ2-3 TRBD2
TGTGCCAGCAGCTTAGCCTCTCTACTCCTCTCTCCGCAGTATTTT CASSLASLLLSPQYF TRBV7-2 - TRBJ2-3 -
TGTGCCAGTAGTCGAACCATTACGGGACAACCCTACGAGCAGTACTTC CASSRTITGQPYEQYF TRBV19 - TRBJ2-7 -
TGTGCCAGCAGTTTAGTGGGGTTGGAGGAAAAACTGTTTTTT CASSLVGLEEKLFF TRBV12-3/TRBV12-4 - TRBJ1-4 -
TGTGCCAGCAGTGAAGAGACAACCGGGGAGCTGTTTTTT CASSEETTGELFF TRBV2 - TRBJ2-2 -
TGCGCCAGCAGCTTTGGAGGTTCTGGGGGCACTGAAGCTTTCTTT CASSFGGSGGTEAFF TRBV5-1 few TRBJ1-1 -
TGTGCCAGCAGTGAACTGGGACTAGTTACTGAGCAGTTCTTC CASSELGLVTEQFF TRBV6-1 - TRBJ2-1 TRBD2
TGTGCCAGCAAGGCCTACGTTGATACGCAGTATTTT CASKAYVDTQYF TRBV2 - TRBJ2-3 -
TGTGCCAGCAGTGACGGGACTAGCTACAATGAGCAGTTCTTC CASSDGTSYNEQFF TRBV6-1 - TRBJ2-1 TRBD2
TGTGCCAGCAGCGTTACCGTGGGACAGGCGGCTTTCTTT CASSVTVGQAAFF TRBV9 few TRBJ1-1 TRBD1
TGTGCCAGCAACTGGGCAGGACAGGGAAACATTCAGTACTTC CASNWAGQGNIQYF TRBV5-6 - TRBJ2-4 TRBD1
TGTGCCAGCAGCTTAGATCTGGTCTCTGGGGCCAACGTCCTGACTTTC CASSLDLVSGANVLTF TRBV11-2 few TRBJ2-6 -
TGTGCCAGCTCACCCAATTCCGCCACATCCGCGAACACCGGGGAGCTGTTTTTT CASSPNSATSANTGELFF TRBV18 few TRBJ2-2 -
TGCAGTGCTAGATCTGCGAGGGATCGGGGCACTGAAGCTTTCTTT CSARSARDRGTEAFF TRBV20-1 - TRBJ1-1 -
TGCAGCGCGTCACTAGGGAGAAGGAATGAAAAACTGTTTTTT CSASLGRRNEKLFF TRBV29-1 few TRBJ1-4 -
TGTGCCAGCAGCTACACTAGCGGGGCCACCGGGGAGCTGTTTTTT CASSYTSGATGELFF TRBV11-2 few TRBJ2-2 TRBD2
TGTGCCAGCAGTGACGGAGGGGTCAGGGGTTTTAGCGAGCAGTTCTTC CASSDGGVRGFSEQFF TRBV2 - TRBJ2-1 -
TGTGCCAGCACCTTGTATGGCAATCAGCCCCAGCATTTT CASTLYGNQPQHF TRBV12-3/TRBV12-4 - TRBJ1-5 -
TGTGCCAGCAGAACGCCGCAAGAGACCCAGTACTTC CASRTPQETQYF TRBV2 few TRBJ2-5 -
TGTGCCATCCATGAGACAGGGAACACCGGGGAGCTGTTTTTT CAIHETGNTGELFF TRBV10-3 many TRBJ2-2 -
TGCAGCGCCTTTAATTGGGAGACCCAGTACTTC CSAFNWETQYF TRBV29-1 - TRBJ2-5 -
TGCGCCAGCAGCTTCGGGGGGACTTCCACTGGGGCCAACGTCCTGACTTTC CASSFGGTSTGANVLTF TRBV5-1 few TRBJ2-6 TRBD2
TGTGCCAGCAGTTCGGACATAAAATGGACTGTGCGGGGCTACACCTTC CASSSDIKWTVRGYTF TRBV12-3/TRBV12-4 few TRBJ1-2 -
TGCAGCGTTTCTAGTGGGTTGAACACCGGGGAGCTGTTTTTT CSVSSGLNTGELFF TRBV29-1 - TRBJ2-2 -
TGTGCCAGCAGCTTAGTGGGCGGGGGCGGCTACAATGAGCAGTTCTTC CASSLVGGGGYNEQFF TRBV7-2 few TRBJ2-1 -
TGTGCCAGCAGTTCGGACGGGACAGGGGTTCAGCCCCAGCATTTT CASSSDGTGVQPQHF TRBV5-5 few TRBJ1-5 TRBD1
TGTGCCAGCAGCCAGGGACAGGGGTCCCCCTACGAGCAGTACTTC CASSQGQGSPYEQYF TRBV4-2 - TRBJ2-7 TRBD1
TGCAGTGCTAGCCGGACCGGGGAGCCCCAGCATTTT CSASRTGEPQHF TRBV20-1 few TRBJ1-5 -
TGTGCCAGCTCCGGGACAGAAAAACTGTTTTTT CASSGTEKLFF TRBV18 once TRBJ1-4 -
TGTGCCAGCAGTTTAAGGCAGGGATCGTACGAGCAGTACTTC CASSLRQGSYEQYF TRBV28 many TRBJ2-7 -
TGTGCCAGCAGTGAAGGCGGGAAGGGTACAGATACGCAGTATTTT CASSEGGKGTDTQYF TRBV2 few TRBJ2-3 -
TGTGCCAGCAGCTTAGGGTTTAGCGGGGGGCCCTACAATGAGCAGTTCTTC CASSLGFSGGPYNEQFF TRBV7-9 few TRBJ2-1 TRBD2
TGCGCCAGCAGCTTGGATGGGAGTACTGAAGCTTTCTTT CASSLDGSTEAFF TRBV5-1 - TRBJ1-1 -
TGTGCCAGCACCCTTAGCGGGGCTAGCACAGATACGCAGTATTTT CASTLSGASTDTQYF TRBV12-3/TRBV12-4 - TRBJ2-3 TRBD2
TGTGCCAGCAGCCAAGTGGTAGGGGGCGCACCCAAAAACATTCAGTACTTC CASSQVVGGAPKNIQYF TRBV3-1 few TRBJ2-4 TRBD1
TGCAGTATCGCAGCGCCGGCCTCAGATACGCAGTATTTT CSIAAPASDTQYF TRBV20-1 - TRBJ2-3 -
TGTGCCAGCAGTTCGACTAGTGCGGGACACAATGAGCAGTTCTTC CASSSTSAGHNEQFF TRBV12-3/TRBV12-4 - TRBJ2-1 -
TGTGCCAGCAGTTTTTGGGACAGTAGCAATCAGCCCCAGCATTTT CASSFWDSSNQPQHF TRBV12-3/TRBV12-4 few TRBJ1-5 TRBD1
TGCGCCAGCAGCCAAGATGGGGGACGGGAGACCCAGTACTTC CASSQDGGRETQYF TRBV4-1 few TRBJ2-5 -
TGCAGCGTTGAAGCCAGCCCTAGCACAGATACGCAGTATTTT CSVEASPSTDTQYF TRBV29-1 few TRBJ2-3 -
TGCAGCGTTGAAGACGGGAAAGAATTC CSVEDGKEF TRBV29-1 - TRBJ2-5 -
TGTGCCAGCAGTGAATATGCCCTAGCCAAAAACATTCAGTACTTC CASSEYALAKNIQYF TRBV2 - TRBJ2-4 -
TGTGCCAGCAGCTCCACCAGTCCGAGTTATGACTATGGCTACACCTTC CASSSTSPSYDYGYTF TRBV7-8 many TRBJ1-2 -